A single sample is the source of the 5 T cell receptor beta chains below, sequenced in a study of blood T cell repertoires in COVID-19. Produced via immunoSEQ multiplex PCR; TCRdb's table is partial and in-frame only. Of over 250,000 clones detected, roughly 91% appear once; the ten largest clones hold 0.95% to 1%. Sequenced: peripheral blood. The source is a middle-aged woman who had recovered from COVID-19.

The gene calls are TRBV19 and TRBJ2-3, with TRBD2 matching 7 bases. V was pared by 6 bases and J by 1 base, with 7 bases of the junction left unmatched. This CDR3 spans 15 amino acids. Per the germline V gene, CDR1 is LNHDA and CDR2 is SQIVND (reference sequence). The CDR3 coding sequence is TGTGCCAGTAGGAACCCTAGCGGACGCACAGATACGCAGTATTTT. It encodes CASRNPSGRTDTQYF.

This clone was observed a handful of times. The chain couples TRBV30 to TRBJ1-1; 7 bases are a match to TRBD1. The CDR3 is 17 amino acids. CDR1 is GTSNPN, CDR2 SVGIG, per germline (reference sequence). The junction had 11 bases not matched to a gene; V was cut back by 0 bases and J by 1 base. The CDR3 loop is CAWSVRWATGRNTEAFF. The CDR3 DNA reads as TGTGCCTGGAGTGTCCGCTGGGCGACAGGGAGGAACACTGAAGCTTTCTTT.

The chain recombines TRBV19 with TRBJ2-7; TRBD1 matches at 7 bases. CDR1 and CDR2 from the germline V gene are LNHDA and SQIVND (reference sequence). Trimming cost V 5 bases and J 7 bases; bases outside gene matches: 11. The CDR3 totals 14 residues. The CDR3 loop reads CASSPGGAGGEQYF. CDR3 DNA: TGTGCCAGTAGTCCAGGTGGGGCAGGGGGTGAGCAGTACTTC.

V usage is TRBV11-2 and J usage is TRBJ2-7; 10 nucleotides align to TRBD2. Germline CDR1 is SGHAT and CDR2 is FQNNGV. The CDR3 contains 17 residues. V lost 0 bases and J lost 5; bases outside the gene matches: 10. Here the CDR3 DNA reads TGTGCCAGCAGCTTAGATGGGGTTGGGCTAGCGGGGGACGAGCAGTACTTC. Translating it yields CASSLDGVGLAGDEQYF.

V is TRBV2 and J is TRBJ1-1; D unresolved. The CDR3 consists of 16 residues. Looked up from germline, CDR1 is SNHLY and CDR2 is FYNNEI. Trimming pared 6 bases from V and 3 bases from J, leaving 20 bases between. The CDR3 loop is CASSLMARGRHTEAFF. For the CDR3, the DNA is TGTGCCAGCAGCTTAATGGCCCGAGGAAGGCACACTGAAGCTTTCTTT.